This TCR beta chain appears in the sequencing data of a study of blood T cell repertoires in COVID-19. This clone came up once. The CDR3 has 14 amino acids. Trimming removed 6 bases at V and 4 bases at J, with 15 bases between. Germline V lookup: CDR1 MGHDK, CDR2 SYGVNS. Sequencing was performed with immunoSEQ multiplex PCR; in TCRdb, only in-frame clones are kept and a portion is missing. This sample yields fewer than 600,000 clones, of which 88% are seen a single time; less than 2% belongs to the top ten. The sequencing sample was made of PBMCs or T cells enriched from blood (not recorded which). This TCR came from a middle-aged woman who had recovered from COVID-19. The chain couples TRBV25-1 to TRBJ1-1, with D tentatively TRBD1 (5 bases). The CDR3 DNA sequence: TGTGCCAGCAGCTTAGCGCTGGGGGGCACTGAAGCTTTCTTT. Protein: CASSLALGGTEAFF.